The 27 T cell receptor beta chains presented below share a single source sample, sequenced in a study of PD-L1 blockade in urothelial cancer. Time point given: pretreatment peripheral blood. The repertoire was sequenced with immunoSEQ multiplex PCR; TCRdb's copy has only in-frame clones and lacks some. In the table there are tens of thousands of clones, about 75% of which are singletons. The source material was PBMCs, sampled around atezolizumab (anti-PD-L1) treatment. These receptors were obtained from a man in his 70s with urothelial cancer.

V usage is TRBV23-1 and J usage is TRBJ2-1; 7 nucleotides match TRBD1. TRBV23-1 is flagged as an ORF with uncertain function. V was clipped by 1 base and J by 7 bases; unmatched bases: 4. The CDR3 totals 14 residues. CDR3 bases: TGCGCCAGCAGTCAATTGGGACAGTTAAATGAGCAGTTCTTC. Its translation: CASSQLGQLNEQFF.

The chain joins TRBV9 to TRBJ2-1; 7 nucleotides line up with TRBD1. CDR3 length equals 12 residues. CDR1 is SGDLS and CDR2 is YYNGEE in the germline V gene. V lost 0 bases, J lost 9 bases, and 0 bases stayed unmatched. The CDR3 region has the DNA TGTGCCAGCAGCGTAGACAGGGGTGAGCAGTTCTTC. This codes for CASSVDRGEQFF.

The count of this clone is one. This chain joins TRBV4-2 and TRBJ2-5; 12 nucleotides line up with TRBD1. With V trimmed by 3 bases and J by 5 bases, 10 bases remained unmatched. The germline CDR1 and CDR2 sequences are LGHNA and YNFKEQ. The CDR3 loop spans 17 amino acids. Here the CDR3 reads CASSQGSRDRGRETQYF. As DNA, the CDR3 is TGTGCCAGCAGCCAGGGAAGCCGGGACAGGGGGCGGGAGACCCAGTACTTC.

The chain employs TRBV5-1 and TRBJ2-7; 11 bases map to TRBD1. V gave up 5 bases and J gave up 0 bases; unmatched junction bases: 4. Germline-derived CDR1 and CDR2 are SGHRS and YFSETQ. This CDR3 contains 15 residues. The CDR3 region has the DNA TGCGCCAGCAGACCGGGACAGGGGGACTCCTACGAGCAGTACTTC. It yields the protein CASRPGQGDSYEQYF.

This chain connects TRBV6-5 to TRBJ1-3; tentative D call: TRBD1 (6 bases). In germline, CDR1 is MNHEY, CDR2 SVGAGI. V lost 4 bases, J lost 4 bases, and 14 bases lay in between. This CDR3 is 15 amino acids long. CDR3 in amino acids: CASSFDQGRGNTIYF. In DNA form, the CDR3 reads TGTGCCAGCAGTTTCGATCAGGGGCGGGGAAACACCATATATTTT.

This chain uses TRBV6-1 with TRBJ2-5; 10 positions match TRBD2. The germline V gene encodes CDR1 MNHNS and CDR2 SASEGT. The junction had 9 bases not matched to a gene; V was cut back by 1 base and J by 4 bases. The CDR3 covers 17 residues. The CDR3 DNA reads TGTGCCAGCAGTGAAGGTCTAGCGGGAGCGCGGTCAGAGACCCAGTACTTC. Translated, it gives CASSEGLAGARSETQYF.

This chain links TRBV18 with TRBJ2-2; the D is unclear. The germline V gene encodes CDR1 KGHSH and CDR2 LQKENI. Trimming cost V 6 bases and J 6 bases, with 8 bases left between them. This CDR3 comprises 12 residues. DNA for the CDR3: TGTGCCAGCTCCCCCCCCGCCGGGGAGCTGTTTTTT. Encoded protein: CASSPPAGELFF. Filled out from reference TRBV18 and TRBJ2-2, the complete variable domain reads NAGVMQNPRHLVRRRGQEARLRCSPMKGHSHVYWYRQLPEEGLKFMVYLQKENIIDESGMPKERFSAEFPKEGPSILRIQQVVRGDSAAYFCASSPPAGELFFGEGSRLTVL.

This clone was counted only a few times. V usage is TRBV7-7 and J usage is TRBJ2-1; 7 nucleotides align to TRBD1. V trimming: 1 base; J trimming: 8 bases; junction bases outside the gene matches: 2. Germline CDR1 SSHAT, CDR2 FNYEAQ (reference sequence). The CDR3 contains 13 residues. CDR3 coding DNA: TGTGCCAGCAGCTTAGGACAGGGAGATGAGCAGTTCTTC. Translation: CASSLGQGDEQFF. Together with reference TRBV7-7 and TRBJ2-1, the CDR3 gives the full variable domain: GAGVSQSPRYKVTKRGQDVTLRCDPISSHATLYWYQQALGQGPEFLTYFNYEAQPDKSGLPSDRFSAERPEGSISTLTIQRTEQRDSAMYRCASSLGQGDEQFFGPGTRLTVL.

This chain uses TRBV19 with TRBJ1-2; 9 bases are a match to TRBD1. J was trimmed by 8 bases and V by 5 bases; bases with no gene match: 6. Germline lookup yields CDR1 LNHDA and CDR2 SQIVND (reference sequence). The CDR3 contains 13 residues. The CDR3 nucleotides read TGTGCCAGTAGTTATCGGGGGACAGGGGGCTACACCTTC. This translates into CASSYRGTGGYTF. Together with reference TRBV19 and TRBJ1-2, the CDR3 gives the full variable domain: DGGITQSPKYLFRKEGQNVTLSCEQNLNHDAMYWYRQDPGQGLRLIYYSQIVNDFQKGDIAEGYSVSREKKESFPLTVTSAQKNPTAFYLCASSYRGTGGYTFGSGTRLTVV.

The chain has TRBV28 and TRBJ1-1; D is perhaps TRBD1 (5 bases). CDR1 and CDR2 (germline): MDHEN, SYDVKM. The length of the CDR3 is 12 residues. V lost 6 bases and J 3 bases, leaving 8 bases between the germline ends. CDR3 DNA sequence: TGTGCCAGCAGCTCGGGGGACACTGAAGCTTTCTTT. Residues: CASSSGDTEAFF.

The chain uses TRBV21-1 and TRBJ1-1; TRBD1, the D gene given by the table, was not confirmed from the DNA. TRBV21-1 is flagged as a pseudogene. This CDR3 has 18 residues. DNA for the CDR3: TGTGCCAGCAGCAGGTACCGGGACAGGGGCCTATCGAACACTGAAGCTTTCTTT. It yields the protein CASSRYRDRGLSNTEAFF.

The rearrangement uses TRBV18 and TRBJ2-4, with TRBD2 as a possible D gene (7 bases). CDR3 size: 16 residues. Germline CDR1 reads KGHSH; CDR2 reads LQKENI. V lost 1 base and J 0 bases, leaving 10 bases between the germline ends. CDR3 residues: CASSPLAGAAKNIQYF. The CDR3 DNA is TGTGCCAGCTCACCACTGGCGGGGGCAGCCAAAAACATTCAGTACTTC.

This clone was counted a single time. The CDR3 is CASSLVGTLIEKLFF. Here the CDR3 DNA reads TGTGCCAGCAGCTTAGTGGGCACCTTGATTGAAAAACTGTTTTTT. The rearrangement links TRBV7-9 to TRBJ1-4; unclear D gene. In germline, CDR1 is SEHNR, CDR2 FQNEAQ (reference sequence). The CDR3 is 15 residues long. Trimming cost V 1 base and J 7 bases, with 13 bases left between them. The full variable domain, in which reference TRBV7-9 and TRBJ1-4 provide the parts outside the CDR3, is DTGVSQNPRHKITKRGQNVTFRCDPISEHNRLYWYRQTLGQGPEFLTYFQNEAQLEKSRLLSDRFSAERPKGSFSTLEIQRTEQGDSAMYLCASSLVGTLIEKLFFGSGTQLSVL.

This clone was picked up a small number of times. CDR3 coding DNA: TGTGCCTGGAGCTCTACCAGGTATGGCTACACCTTC. Amino acid sequence: CAWSSTRYGYTF. V gene TRBV30 combines with J gene TRBJ1-2, with D uncertain. The V gene's germline CDR1 is GTSNPN and CDR2 SVGIG (reference sequence). There are 12 residues in the CDR3. Deletions cut 3 bases from V and 5 bases from J, with 10 bases between.

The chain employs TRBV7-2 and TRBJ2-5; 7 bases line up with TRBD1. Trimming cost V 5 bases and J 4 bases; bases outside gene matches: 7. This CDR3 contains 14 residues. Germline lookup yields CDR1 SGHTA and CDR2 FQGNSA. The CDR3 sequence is CASSVERGPETQYF. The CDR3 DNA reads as TGTGCCAGCAGCGTAGAAAGGGGGCCAGAGACCCAGTACTTC.

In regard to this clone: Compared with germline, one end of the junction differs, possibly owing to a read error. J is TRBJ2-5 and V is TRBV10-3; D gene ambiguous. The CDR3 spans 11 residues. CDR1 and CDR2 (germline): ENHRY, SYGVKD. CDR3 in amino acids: CATSAEETQYF. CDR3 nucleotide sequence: TGTGCCACCAGTGCGGAGGAGACCCAGTACTTC.

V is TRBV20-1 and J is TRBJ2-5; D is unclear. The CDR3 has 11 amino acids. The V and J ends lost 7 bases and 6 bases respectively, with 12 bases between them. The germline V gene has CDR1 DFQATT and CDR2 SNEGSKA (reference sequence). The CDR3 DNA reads TGCAGTGGGTCCGAGGAACAGACCCAGTACTTC. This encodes CSGSEEQTQYF.

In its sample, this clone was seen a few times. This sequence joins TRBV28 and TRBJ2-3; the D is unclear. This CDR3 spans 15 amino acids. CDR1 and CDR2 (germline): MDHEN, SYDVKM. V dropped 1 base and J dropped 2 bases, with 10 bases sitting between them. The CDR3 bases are TGTGCCAGCAGTTTATCGGGTACCTACACAGATACGCAGTATTTT. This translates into CASSLSGTYTDTQYF.

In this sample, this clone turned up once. CDR3 in amino acids: CASSFWHPANYGYTF. CDR3 coding DNA: TGCGCCAGCAGCTTTTGGCACCCAGCTAACTATGGCTACACCTTC. This sequence joins TRBV5-1 and TRBJ1-2; D call uncertain. The CDR3 consists of 15 residues. Germline loops: CDR1 SGHRS, CDR2 YFSETQ. With 2 bases removed from V and 0 bases from J, the gap between germline ends came to 11 bases.

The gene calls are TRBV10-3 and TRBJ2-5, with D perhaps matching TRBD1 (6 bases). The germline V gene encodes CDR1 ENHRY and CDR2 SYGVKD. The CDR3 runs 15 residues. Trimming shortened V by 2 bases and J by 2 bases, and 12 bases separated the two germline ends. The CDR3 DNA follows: TGTGCCATCAGTGAGCGCCCGGGACAACAAGAGACCCAGTACTTC. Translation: CAISERPGQQETQYF.

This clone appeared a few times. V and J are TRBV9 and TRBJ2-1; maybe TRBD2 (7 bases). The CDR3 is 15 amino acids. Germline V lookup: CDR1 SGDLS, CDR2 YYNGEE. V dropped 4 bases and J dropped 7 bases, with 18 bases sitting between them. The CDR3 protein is CASSLQGGGPNEQFF. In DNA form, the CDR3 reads TGTGCCAGCAGCTTACAGGGCGGGGGACCGAATGAGCAGTTCTTC.

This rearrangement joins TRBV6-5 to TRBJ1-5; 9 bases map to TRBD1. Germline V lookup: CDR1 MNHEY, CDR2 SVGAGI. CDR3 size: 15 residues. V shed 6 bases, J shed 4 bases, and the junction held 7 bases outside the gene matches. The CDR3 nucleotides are TGTGCCAGCAGCCGGGGACAGGGAAATAATCAGCCCCAGCATTTT. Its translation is CASSRGQGNNQPQHF.

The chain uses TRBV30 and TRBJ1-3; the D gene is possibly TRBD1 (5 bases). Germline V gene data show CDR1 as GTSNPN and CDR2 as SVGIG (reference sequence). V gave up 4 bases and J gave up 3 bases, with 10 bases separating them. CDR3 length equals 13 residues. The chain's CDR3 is CAWTWGNGNTIYF. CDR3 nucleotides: TGTGCCTGGACGTGGGGCAATGGAAACACCATATATTTT.

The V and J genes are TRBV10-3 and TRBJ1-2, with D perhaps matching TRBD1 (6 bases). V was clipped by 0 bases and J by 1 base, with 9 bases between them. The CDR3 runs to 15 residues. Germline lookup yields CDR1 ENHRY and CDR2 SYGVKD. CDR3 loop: CAISESDRGNYGYTF. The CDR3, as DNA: TGTGCCATCAGTGAGTCGGACAGAGGTAACTATGGCTACACCTTC.

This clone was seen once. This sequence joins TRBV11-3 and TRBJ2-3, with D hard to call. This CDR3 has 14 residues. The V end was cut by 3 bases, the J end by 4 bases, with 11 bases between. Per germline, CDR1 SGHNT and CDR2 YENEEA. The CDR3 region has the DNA TGTGCCAGCAGCTTTAATATCTTCGCAGATACGCAGTATTTT. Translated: CASSFNIFADTQYF.

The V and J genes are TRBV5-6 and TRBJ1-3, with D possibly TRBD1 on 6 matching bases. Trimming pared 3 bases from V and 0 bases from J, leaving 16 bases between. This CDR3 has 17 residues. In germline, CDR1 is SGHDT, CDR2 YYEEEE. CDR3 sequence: CASSSWTDPNSGNTIYF. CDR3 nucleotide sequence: TGTGCCAGCAGCTCGTGGACAGACCCGAACTCTGGAAACACCATATATTTT.

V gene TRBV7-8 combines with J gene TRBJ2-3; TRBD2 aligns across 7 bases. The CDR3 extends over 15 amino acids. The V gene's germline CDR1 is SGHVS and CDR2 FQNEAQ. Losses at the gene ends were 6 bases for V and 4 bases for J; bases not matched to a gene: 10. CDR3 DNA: TGTGCCAGCAGTGGGGAGGGTTTTAGCCCAGATACGCAGTATTTT. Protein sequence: CASSGEGFSPDTQYF.